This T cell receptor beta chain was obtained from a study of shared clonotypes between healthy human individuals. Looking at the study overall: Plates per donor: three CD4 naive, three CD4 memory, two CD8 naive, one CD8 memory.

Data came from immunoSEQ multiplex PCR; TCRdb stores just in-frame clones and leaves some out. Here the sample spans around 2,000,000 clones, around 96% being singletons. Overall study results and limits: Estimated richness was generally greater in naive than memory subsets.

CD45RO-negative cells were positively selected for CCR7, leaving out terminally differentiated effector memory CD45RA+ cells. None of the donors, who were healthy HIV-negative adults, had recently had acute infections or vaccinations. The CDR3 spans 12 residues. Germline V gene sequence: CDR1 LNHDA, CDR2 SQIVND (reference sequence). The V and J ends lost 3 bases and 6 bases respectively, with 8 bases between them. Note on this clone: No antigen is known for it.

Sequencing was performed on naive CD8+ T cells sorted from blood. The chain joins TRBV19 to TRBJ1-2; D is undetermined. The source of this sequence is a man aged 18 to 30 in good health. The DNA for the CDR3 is TGTGCCAGTAGTATCTGGGGAGATGGCTACACCTTC. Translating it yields CASSIWGDGYTF.